This record covers a single T cell receptor beta chain. No antigen is known for it. This record belongs to a study of cytomegalovirus exposure and HLA in healthy donors. General observations from the study: No immune exposure information besides CMV serostatus was available. Per a later analysis, under 20,000 TCR beta sequences showed association with HLA alleles at 0.05 false discovery rate. The classifier reportedly diagnosed cytomegalovirus status with high specificity and sensitivity.

The PCR ran on 60 Vbeta and 13 Jbeta primers. Using immunoSEQ multiplex PCR, the repertoire was profiled, and TCRdb retains in-frame clones only, with some absent. The table has around 100,000 clones, roughly three quarters seen once. The CDR3 extends over 17 amino acids. This TCR derives from a woman between 18 and 30 years old in good health and CMV-seropositive. Material for sequencing was PBMCs. The rearrangement joins TRBV21-1 to TRBJ1-5; the table gives TRBD1 as D, unverified against the DNA. TRBV21-1 is a pseudogene segment. CDR3 sequence (DNA): TGTGCCAGCAGCAAAGCAGGGACAGGGGGTCGTAGACAGCCCCAGCATTTT. Protein sequence: CASSKAGTGGRRQPQHF.